This TCR beta chain derives from a study of graft-versus-host responses after intestinal transplantation (dated by TCRdb to about 2021). In terms of the full investigation: The transplants that recipients got were multivisceral, liver-intestinal, or isolated intestinal. Every recipient was given anti-thymocyte globulin induction, then maintenance tacrolimus and steroids for about 3 years. Bulk TCR-beta CDR3 sequencing was used to track graft-versus-host and host-versus-graft alloreactive T cell clones in the graft, circulation and bone marrow after intestinal transplantation. To identify alloreactive clones, pre-transplant mixed lymphocyte reaction products were sequenced and compared with unstimulated pre-transplant donor and recipient T cells. The cohort enrolled about two dozen intestinal transplant recipients, one of whom was a retransplant, and 3 patients without pretransplant specimens were excluded. Donor T cell macrochimerism was defined as a peak of at least 4% donor T cells among recipient peripheral blood mononuclear cells. Rather than being sequenced by the commercial service, samples from a few later patients were sequenced in-house on an Illumina MiSeq and processed with MiXCR.

To isolate intraepithelial and lamina propria lymphocytes from graft specimens, dithiothreitol, EDTA incubations and collagenase D digestion were used. Bulk TCR-beta sequencing was performed on serial intestinal graft biopsy specimens collected as late as 600 days after transplant. The library was obtained by the immunoSEQ multiplex PCR assay. For most patients, high-throughput TCR-beta CDR3 sequencing of genomic DNA was performed by Adaptive Biotechnologies. The authors' pipeline ran thus. Adaptive's ImmunoSEQ software supplied the TCR sequencing data for around 17 patients, while MiXCR and VDJtools were used to process a few other patients. CDR3 nucleotide sequences shared between donor and recipient were removed because their origin could not be assigned. Alloreactive clones required at least 2-fold expansion over unstimulated cells and minimum CFSE-low frequency of 0.002% (template counts) or 0.001% (read counts). A clone was considered mappable if detected in the sequenced pre-transplant spleen, lymph node, or MLR CFSE-low populations of the donor or recipient. Cumulative frequency of alloreactive clones was calculated as a percentage of all sequences weighted by copy number. Entries here come from immuneACCESS through TCRdb and include only in-frame sequences with V and J called. Some clones fail to appear in such tables; in the studies checked, an unresolved V gene covers under half of the shortfall, and the cause of the remainder is unknown. Clone size and V and J calls were adopted from that table, with D and trimming inferred from the DNA. The sample table holds 8,700 or so clones, of which about two thirds were seen once. The ten largest clonotypes hold 8.5% to 10% of the sample.

In the case of this clone: Its antigen target is currently unknown. Base qualities were left out, and no much larger clone turns up one base away.

What the work shows at the level of the full study, not this receptor alone: Early after transplant, peak levels of circulating GvH clones were associated with declines in HvG clones. The conclusions were limited by the relatively low number and heterogeneity of the intestinal transplant patients. GvH clones were found in recipient bone marrow, and some of the GvH clones appeared earlier in ileal mucosa or blood, which is consistent with an intestinal mucosal origin. Patients with donor T cell macrochimerism had high GvH to HvG T cell clonal ratios in their allografts.

Inclusive of the bounding cysteine and phenylalanine, the CDR3 is 15 residues long. Only the CDR3 part of the read is kept: 45 bases, read in frame from the first base. CDR1 and CDR2, per the germline V gene (reference sequence), are MNHNY and SVGAGI. Trimming leaves V shorter by 1 base and J shorter by 6 bases, with the junction holding 8 bases beyond the gene matches. The TCR was taken from a human patient who received an intestinal transplant, so some T cells may come from the graft donor. This sequence uses TRBV6-6 and TRBJ1-2; TRBD1 fits 7 bases in the junction. The source material was ileum tissue, sampled about 480 days after transplant. The CDR3 region reads CASSYWDTGEDGYTF. DNA sequence: TGTGCCAGCAGTTACTGGGATACAGGGGAGGATGGCTACACCTTC.